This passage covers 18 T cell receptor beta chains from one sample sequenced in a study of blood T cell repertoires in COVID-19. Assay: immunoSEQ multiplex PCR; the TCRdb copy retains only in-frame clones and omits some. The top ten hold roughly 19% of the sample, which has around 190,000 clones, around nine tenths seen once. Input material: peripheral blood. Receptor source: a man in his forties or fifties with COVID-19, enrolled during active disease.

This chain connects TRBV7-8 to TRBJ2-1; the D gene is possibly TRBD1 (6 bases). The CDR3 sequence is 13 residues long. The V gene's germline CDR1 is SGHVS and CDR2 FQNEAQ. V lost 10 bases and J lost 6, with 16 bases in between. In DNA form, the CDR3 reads TGTGCCACGGGACACAGGGTCGGCAATGAGCAGTTCTTC. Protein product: CATGHRVGNEQFF.

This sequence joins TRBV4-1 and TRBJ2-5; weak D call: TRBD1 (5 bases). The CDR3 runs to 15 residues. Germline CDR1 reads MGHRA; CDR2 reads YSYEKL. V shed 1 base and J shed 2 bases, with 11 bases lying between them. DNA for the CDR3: TGCGCCAGCAGCCAAGGAACAGGAGTACAAGAGACCCAGTACTTC. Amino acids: CASSQGTGVQETQYF.

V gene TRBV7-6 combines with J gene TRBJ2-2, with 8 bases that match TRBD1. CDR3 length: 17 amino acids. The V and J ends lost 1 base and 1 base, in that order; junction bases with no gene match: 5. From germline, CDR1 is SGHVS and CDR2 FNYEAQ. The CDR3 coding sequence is TGTGCCAGCAGCTTAGGAACCGGGACAGGGAACACCGGGGAGCTGTTTTTT. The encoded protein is CASSLGTGTGNTGELFF.

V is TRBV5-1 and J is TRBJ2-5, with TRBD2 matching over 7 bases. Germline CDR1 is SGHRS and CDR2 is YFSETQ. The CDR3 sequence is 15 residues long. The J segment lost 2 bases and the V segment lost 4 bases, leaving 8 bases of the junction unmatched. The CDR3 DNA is TGCGCCAGCAGCCTAAGCGGGACTCCTCAAGAGACCCAGTACTTC. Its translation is CASSLSGTPQETQYF. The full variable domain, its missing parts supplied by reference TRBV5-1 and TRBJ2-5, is KAGVTQTPRYLIKTRGQQVTLSCSPISGHRSVSWYQQTPGQGLQFLFEYFSETQRNKGNFPGRFSGRQFSNSRSEMNVSTLELGDSALYLCASSLSGTPQETQYFGPGTRLLVL.

DNA for the CDR3: TGCAGCCTCTACAGGGGGGCCACAGATACGCAGTATTTT. This sequence encodes CSLYRGATDTQYF. The chain recombines TRBV29-1 with TRBJ2-3; 8 bases fit TRBD1. Germline values: CDR1 SQVTM, CDR2 ANQGSEA. The CDR3 runs to 13 residues. V lost 8 bases to trimming and J lost 2 bases; unmatched junction nucleotides: 6.

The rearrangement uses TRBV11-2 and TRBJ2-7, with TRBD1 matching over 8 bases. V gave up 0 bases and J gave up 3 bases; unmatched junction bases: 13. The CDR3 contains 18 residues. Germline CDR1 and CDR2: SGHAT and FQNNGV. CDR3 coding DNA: TGTGCCAGCAGCTTAGATCTATGGACAGGGCAGTTGGGCTACGAGCAGTACTTC. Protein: CASSLDLWTGQLGYEQYF.

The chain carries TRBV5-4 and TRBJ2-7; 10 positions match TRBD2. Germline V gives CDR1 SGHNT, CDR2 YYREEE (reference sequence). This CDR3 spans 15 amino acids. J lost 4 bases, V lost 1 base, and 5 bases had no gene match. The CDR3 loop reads CASSLRGTSEYEQYF. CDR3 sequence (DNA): TGTGCCAGCAGCTTGAGGGGGACTAGCGAATACGAGCAGTACTTC.

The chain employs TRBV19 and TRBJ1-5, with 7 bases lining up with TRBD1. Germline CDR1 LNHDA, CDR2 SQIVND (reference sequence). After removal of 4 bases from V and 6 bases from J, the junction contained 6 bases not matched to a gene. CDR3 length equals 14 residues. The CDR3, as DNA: TGTGCCAGTAGTACCGACAGGGTGAGTCAGCCCCAGCATTTT. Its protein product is CASSTDRVSQPQHF.

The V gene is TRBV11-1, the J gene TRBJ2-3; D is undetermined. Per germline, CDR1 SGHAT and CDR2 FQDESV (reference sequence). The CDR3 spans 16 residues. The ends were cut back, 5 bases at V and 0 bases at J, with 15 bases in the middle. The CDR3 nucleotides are TGTGCCAGCAGCAACTCGGCAGGCACTAGCACAGATACGCAGTATTTT. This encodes CASSNSAGTSTDTQYF. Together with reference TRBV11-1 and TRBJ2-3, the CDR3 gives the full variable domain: EAEVAQSPRYKITEKSQAVAFWCDPISGHATLYWYRQILGQGPELLVQFQDESVVDDSQLPKDRFSAERLKGVDSTLKIQPAELGDSAMYLCASSNSAGTSTDTQYFGPGTRLTVL.

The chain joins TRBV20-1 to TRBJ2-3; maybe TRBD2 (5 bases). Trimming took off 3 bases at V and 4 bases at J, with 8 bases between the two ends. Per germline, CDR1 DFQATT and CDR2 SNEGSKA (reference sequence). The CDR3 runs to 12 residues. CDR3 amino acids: CSASEGSDTQYF. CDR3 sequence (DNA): TGCAGTGCTAGTGAGGGCTCAGATACGCAGTATTTT.

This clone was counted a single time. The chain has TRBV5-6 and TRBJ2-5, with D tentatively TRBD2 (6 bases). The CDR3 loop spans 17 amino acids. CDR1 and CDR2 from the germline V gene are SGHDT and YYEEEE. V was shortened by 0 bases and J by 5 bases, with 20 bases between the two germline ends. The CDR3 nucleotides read TGTGCCAGCAGCTTGGTGATCGGGGGAAACCAACCGGAGACCCAGTACTTC. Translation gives CASSLVIGGNQPETQYF. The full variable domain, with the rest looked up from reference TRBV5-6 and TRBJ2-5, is DAGVTQSPTHLIKTRGQQVTLRCSPKSGHDTVSWYQQALGQGPQFIFQYYEEEERQRGNFPDRFSGHQFPNYSSELNVNALLLGDSALYLCASSLVIGGNQPETQYFGPGTRLLVL.

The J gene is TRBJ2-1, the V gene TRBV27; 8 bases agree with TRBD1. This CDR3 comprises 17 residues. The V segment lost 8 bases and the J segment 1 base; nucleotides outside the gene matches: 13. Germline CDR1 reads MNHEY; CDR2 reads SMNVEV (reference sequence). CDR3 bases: TGTGCCAGCCGAAGATTAGACAGGGGTGTTTCCTACAATGAGCAGTTCTTC. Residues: CASRRLDRGVSYNEQFF.

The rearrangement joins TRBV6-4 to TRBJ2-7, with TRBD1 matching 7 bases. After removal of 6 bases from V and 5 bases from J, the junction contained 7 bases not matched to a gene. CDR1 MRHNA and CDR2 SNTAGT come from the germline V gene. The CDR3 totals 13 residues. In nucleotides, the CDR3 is TGTGCCAGCAGCCGGACAGGCGGAGACGAGCAGTACTTC. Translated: CASSRTGGDEQYF.

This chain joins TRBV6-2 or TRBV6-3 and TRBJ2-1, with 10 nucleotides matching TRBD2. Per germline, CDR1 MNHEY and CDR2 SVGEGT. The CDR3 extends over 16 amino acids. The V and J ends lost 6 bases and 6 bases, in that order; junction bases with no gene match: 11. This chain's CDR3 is CASSVAGGLTGNEQFF. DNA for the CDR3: TGTGCCAGCAGCGTAGCGGGGGGATTAACAGGCAATGAGCAGTTCTTC.

Written as DNA, the CDR3 is TGTGCCAGCAGCTTAGATGCCCGGGCGGGCTACAATGAGCAGTTCTTC. This sequence encodes CASSLDARAGYNEQFF. The chain recombines TRBV7-9 with TRBJ2-1; tentative D call: TRBD2 (5 bases). The CDR3 is 16 residues long. The ends were cut back, 1 base at V and 3 bases at J, with 13 bases in the middle. In germline, CDR1 is SEHNR, CDR2 FQNEAQ (reference sequence).

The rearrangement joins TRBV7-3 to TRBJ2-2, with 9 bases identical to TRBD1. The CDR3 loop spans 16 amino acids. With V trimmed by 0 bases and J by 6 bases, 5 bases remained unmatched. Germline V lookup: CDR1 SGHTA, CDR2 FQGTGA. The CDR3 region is CASSLTGDRASGELFF. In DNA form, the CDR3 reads TGTGCCAGCAGCTTAACGGGGGACAGGGCTTCCGGGGAGCTGTTTTTT.

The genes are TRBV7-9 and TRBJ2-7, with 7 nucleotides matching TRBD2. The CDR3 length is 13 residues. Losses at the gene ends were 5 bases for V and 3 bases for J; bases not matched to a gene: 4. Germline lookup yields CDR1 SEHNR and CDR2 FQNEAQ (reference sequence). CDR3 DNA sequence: TGTGCCAGCAGCGGCGGGAGACTCTACGAGCAGTACTTC. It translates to CASSGGRLYEQYF.

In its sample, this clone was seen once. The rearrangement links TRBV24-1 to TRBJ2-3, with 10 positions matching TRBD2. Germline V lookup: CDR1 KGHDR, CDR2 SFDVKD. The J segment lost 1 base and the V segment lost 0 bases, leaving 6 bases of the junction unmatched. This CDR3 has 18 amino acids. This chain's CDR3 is CATSDLPVAGGRTDTQYF. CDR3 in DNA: TGTGCCACCAGTGATTTGCCCGTAGCGGGAGGACGCACAGATACGCAGTATTTT.